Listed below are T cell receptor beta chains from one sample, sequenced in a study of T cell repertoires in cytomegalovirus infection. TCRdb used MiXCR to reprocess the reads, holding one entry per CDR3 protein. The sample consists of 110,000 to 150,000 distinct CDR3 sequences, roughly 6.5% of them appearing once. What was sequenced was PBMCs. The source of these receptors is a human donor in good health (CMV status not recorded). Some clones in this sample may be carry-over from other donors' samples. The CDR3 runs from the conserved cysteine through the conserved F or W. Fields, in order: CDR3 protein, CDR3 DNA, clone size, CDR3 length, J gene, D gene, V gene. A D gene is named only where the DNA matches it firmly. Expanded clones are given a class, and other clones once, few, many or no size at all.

CASSLAGANSGNTIYF | TGTGCCAGCAGCTTAGCCGGAGCGAACTCTGGAAACACCATATATTTT | many | 16 | TRBJ1-3 | NA | TRBV7-2
CASSFRGYTDTQYF | TGTGCCAGCAGCTTTCGGGGGTACACAGATACGCAGTATTTT | many | 14 | TRBJ2-3 | NA | TRBV7-4
CASSHEGQGNNQPQHF | TGCGCCAGCAGCCATGAGGGACAGGGCAACAATCAGCCCCAGCATTTT | NA | 16 | TRBJ1-5 | TRBD1 | TRBV4-3
CASHNLGVPYTF | TGTGCCAGCCATAACTTGGGGGTCCCCTACACCTTC | NA | 12 | TRBJ1-2 | NA | TRBV2
CASSLLSRTGELFF | TGTGCCAGCAGCTTACTCAGCCGCACCGGGGAGCTGTTTTTT | many | 14 | TRBJ2-2 | NA | TRBV7-8
CASSQGQGTTDTQYF | TGTGCCAGCAGCCAAGGACAGGGAACCACAGATACGCAGTATTTT | NA | 15 | TRBJ2-3 | TRBD1 | TRBV14
CASSTGRGGPPTKQYF | TGTGCCAGCTCTACTGGGCGCGGGGGACCACCTACGAAACAGTACTTC | NA | 16 | TRBJ2-7 | TRBD2 | TRBV5-4
CASSYSETATTDTQYF | TGTGCCAGCAGTTACTCGGAAACAGCCACCACAGATACGCAGTATTTT | many | 16 | TRBJ2-3 | NA | TRBV6-2/TRBV6-3
CAWSVENTIYF | TGTGCCTGGAGTGTGGAAAACACCATATATTTT | few | 11 | TRBJ1-3 | NA | TRBV30
CATSRDGQGNYGYTF | TGTGCCACCAGCAGAGATGGACAGGGGAACTATGGCTACACCTTC | many | 15 | TRBJ1-2 | TRBD1 | TRBV15
CASSFGGGDNEQFF | TGTGCCAGCAGCTTTGGTGGGGGGGACAATGAGCAGTTCTTC | many | 14 | TRBJ2-1 | TRBD2 | TRBV7-7
CASSTHTVEKTEAFF | TGTGCCAGCAGTACCCACACCGTGGAAAAAACTGAAGCTTTCTTT | few | 15 | TRBJ1-1 | NA | TRBV6-8
CASSPTDLGTQYF | TGTGCCAGCAGTCCGACGGACCTCGGTACGCAGTATTTT | many | 13 | TRBJ2-3 | NA | TRBV6-2/TRBV6-3
CASSSGAMYGYTF | TGTGCCAGCAGTTCGGGGGCTATGTATGGCTACACCTTC | many | 13 | TRBJ1-2 | NA | TRBV28
CASSLNWEQFF | TGTGCCAGCAGTTTAAATTGGGAGCAGTTCTTC | many | 11 | TRBJ2-1 | NA | TRBV28
CASTLSSYNSPLHF | TGTGCCAGCACCTTAAGCTCCTATAATTCACCCCTCCACTTT | many | 14 | TRBJ1-6 | NA | TRBV28
CASRRDRVYTEAFF | TGTGCCAGCAGGCGCGACAGGGTTTACACTGAAGCTTTCTTT | few | 14 | TRBJ1-1 | TRBD1 | TRBV6-2/TRBV6-3
CATSRVGAGNQPQHF | TGTGCCACCAGCAGAGTGGGGGCCGGCAATCAGCCCCAGCATTTT | NA | 15 | TRBJ1-5 | NA | TRBV15
CASSLGRGPLRNEQFF | TGTGCCAGCAGTTTAGGGCGGGGGCCCCTGCGGAATGAGCAGTTCTTC | many | 16 | TRBJ2-1 | NA | TRBV12-3/TRBV12-4
CASSSIAGGSYNEQFF | TGTGCCAGCAGCTCCATAGCGGGGGGCTCCTACAATGAGCAGTTCTTC | many | 16 | TRBJ2-1 | TRBD2 | TRBV7-2
CSASHPGTDYNSPLHF | TGCAGTGCCTCCCACCCCGGGACAGATTATAATTCACCCCTCCACTTT | many | 16 | TRBJ1-6 | TRBD1 | TRBV20-1
CASSTRTGADEAFF | TGTGCCAGCAGCACCCGGACAGGGGCCGATGAAGCTTTCTTT | NA | 14 | TRBJ1-1 | TRBD1 | TRBV7-9
CATSGVGLNNSPLHF | TGTGCCACCTCAGGTGTGGGGCTGAATAATTCACCCCTCCACTTT | many | 15 | TRBJ1-6 | NA | TRBV10-3
CASSFKRGGAWNIQYF | TGTGCCAGCAGCTTCAAGCGGGGGGGTGCGTGGAACATTCAGTACTTC | few | 16 | TRBJ2-4 | TRBD2 | TRBV5-6
CASSFSLAGTQYF | TGTGCCAGCAGTTTCAGCCTAGCGGGGACCCAGTACTTC | many | 13 | TRBJ2-5 | TRBD2 | TRBV6-5
CATSRDFNQPQHF | TGTGCCACCAGCAGAGATTTTAATCAGCCCCAGCATTTT | NA | 13 | TRBJ1-5 | NA | TRBV15
CASSQTRGRTYNSPLHF | TGTGCCAGCAGTCAGACAAGGGGTCGCACCTATAATTCACCCCTCCACTTT | many | 17 | TRBJ1-6 | NA | TRBV6-5